The 23 T cell receptor beta chains given below trace back to one sample, sequenced in a study of cytomegalovirus exposure and HLA in healthy donors. This PCR relied on a set of 60 Vbeta primers and 13 Jbeta primers. Measured with immunoSEQ multiplex PCR; TCRdb has only the in-frame clones, and not every one. The repertoire holds over 65,000 clones, around 77% seen once, with around 3.4% in the top ten. Sample: PBMCs. All receptors derive from a man between 50 and 59 years old in good health and CMV-seronegative.

The chain carries TRBV10-1 and TRBJ2-7; 8 nucleotides line up with TRBD1. The V gene end was trimmed by 2 bases and the J gene end by 7 bases; junction bases not matched to a gene: 10. The CDR3 loop spans 15 amino acids. Looked up from germline, CDR1 is WNHNN and CDR2 is SYGVQD (reference sequence). CDR3: CASSELGQGVWEQYF. CDR3 sequence (DNA): TGCGCCAGCAGTGAGCTCGGACAGGGAGTGTGGGAGCAGTACTTC.

The V and J genes are TRBV21-1 and TRBJ2-1; the listed D gene, TRBD2, was not tested against the DNA. TRBV21-1 corresponds to a pseudogene. The CDR3 is made up of 19 amino acids. Here the CDR3 reads CASSKVKGLAGSSYNEQFF. The CDR3 DNA follows: TGTGCCAGCAGCAAAGTAAAGGGACTAGCGGGGAGCTCCTACAATGAGCAGTTCTTC.

This clone has just one count. The genes are TRBV7-8 and TRBJ2-7, with D unclear. In germline, CDR1 is SGHVS, CDR2 FQNEAQ. V was shortened by 0 bases and J by 5 bases, with 8 bases between the two germline ends. This CDR3 has 13 amino acids. CDR3 DNA: TGTGCCAGCAGCTTAGCGGCCATGGACGAGCAGTACTTC. Translating gives CASSLAAMDEQYF.

V is TRBV4-1 and J is TRBJ1-5; 8 bases align to TRBD1. This CDR3 is built from 16 residues. The junction had 9 bases not matched to a gene; V was cut back by 4 bases and J by 4 bases. Germline CDR1 and CDR2: MGHRA and YSYEKL. CDR3 nucleotide sequence: TGCGCCAGCAGCCCTTGGACAGGGTCTCCTAATCAGCCCCAGCATTTT. Translating it yields CASSPWTGSPNQPQHF.

The V and J genes are TRBV30 and TRBJ1-4; D gene uncertain. Per the germline V gene, CDR1 is GTSNPN and CDR2 is SVGIG (reference sequence). Trimming stripped 3 bases from V and 8 bases from J, with 19 bases between. This CDR3 region has 15 residues. The CDR3 sequence: CAWSYRSPSVEKLFF. As DNA, the CDR3 is TGTGCCTGGAGCTACCGGAGCCCATCTGTCGAAAAACTGTTTTTT.

A few counts support this clone. The rearrangement uses TRBV2 and TRBJ2-3; the D gene is possibly TRBD1 (6 bases). V lost 4 bases, J lost 1 base, and 9 bases lay in between. The CDR3 covers 14 residues. Germline CDR1 SNHLY, CDR2 FYNNEI. The CDR3 reads CASSVQGRTDTQYF. The CDR3 coding sequence is TGTGCCAGCAGTGTCCAGGGGCGCACAGATACGCAGTATTTT.

V and J are TRBV6-6 and TRBJ2-3; 9 nucleotides match TRBD1. Per the germline V gene, CDR1 is MNHNY and CDR2 is SVGAGI (reference sequence). V lost 6 bases and J lost 2; bases outside the gene matches: 6. The CDR3 length is 15 residues. The CDR3 sequence is CASRETGGSTDTQYF. The CDR3 DNA reads TGTGCCAGCAGAGAGACAGGGGGTTCCACAGATACGCAGTATTTT.

The chain employs TRBV19 and TRBJ2-5, with a weak D call TRBD1 (5 bases). Trimming cost V 3 bases and J 5 bases, with 19 bases left between them. Germline V gives CDR1 LNHDA, CDR2 SQIVND (reference sequence). This CDR3 spans 16 amino acids. The CDR3 spells CASSIRTLFSEETQYF. As DNA, the CDR3 is TGTGCCAGTAGTATTAGGACACTCTTTTCGGAGGAGACCCAGTACTTC.

This clone was seen a few times. The chain combines TRBV5-1 with TRBJ2-7; 7 bases align to TRBD2. Germline V gene lookup returns CDR1 SGHRS and CDR2 YFSETQ. The CDR3 is 14 amino acids. The J segment lost 6 bases and the V segment lost 0 bases, leaving 6 bases of the junction unmatched. The CDR3 sequence: CASSLASGAPEQYF. The CDR3 DNA reads TGCGCCAGCAGCTTGGCTAGCGGTGCGCCCGAGCAGTACTTC.

This chain uses TRBV18 with TRBJ2-5; 8 nucleotides line up with TRBD2. The ends lost 0 bases at V and 5 bases at J; junction bases unmatched: 8. Germline values: CDR1 KGHSH, CDR2 LQKENI. The CDR3 contains 16 residues. CDR3 loop: CASSPPGTRFGETQYF. The CDR3 DNA reads TGTGCCAGCTCACCACCGGGGACTAGGTTCGGGGAGACCCAGTACTTC.

The chain's CDR3 is CAITGDRATEAFF. The CDR3 DNA sequence: TGTGCCATCACCGGGGACAGGGCCACTGAAGCTTTCTTT. This rearrangement joins TRBV10-3 to TRBJ1-1, with 9 bases identical to TRBD1. V shed 7 bases and J 4 bases; nucleotides not matched to a gene: 4. CDR1 ENHRY and CDR2 SYGVKD come from the germline V gene. The CDR3 is 13 residues long.

In its sample, this clone was seen once. The genes are TRBV30 and TRBJ1-6; D unresolved. Germline values: CDR1 GTSNPN, CDR2 SVGIG (reference sequence). The CDR3 is made up of 13 amino acids. Trimming removed 7 bases from V and 7 bases from J, with 14 bases in between. For the CDR3, the DNA is TGTGCCTCCCGCGGATCTCCGAATTCACCCCTCCACTTT. Its translation is CASRGSPNSPLHF.

The chain links TRBV4-1 to TRBJ2-7, with D maybe TRBD2 (5 bases). The germline V gene has CDR1 MGHRA and CDR2 YSYEKL. V was shortened by 1 base and J by 4 bases, with 14 bases between the two germline ends. The CDR3 covers 15 residues. The CDR3 DNA follows: TGCGCCAGCAGCCAAGCTGCGGGTGCCTTTTACGAGCAGTACTTC. As protein: CASSQAAGAFYEQYF.

The rearrangement links TRBV5-6 to TRBJ1-4, with D possibly matching TRBD1 (6 bases). V lost 3 bases to trimming and J lost 4 bases, with 13 bases between them. Germline CDR1 reads SGHDT; CDR2 reads YYEEEE. This CDR3 is 15 amino acids long. CDR3 bases: TGTGCCAGCAGCTACAAGACAGGATTTAATGAAAAACTGTTTTTT. Its translation: CASSYKTGFNEKLFF.

V is TRBV30 and J is TRBJ2-2; tentative D call: TRBD1 (5 bases). The CDR3 loop spans 12 amino acids. Germline V gene lookup returns CDR1 GTSNPN and CDR2 SVGIG (reference sequence). Trimming removed 8 bases at V and 6 bases at J, with 13 bases between. The CDR3 region has the DNA TGTGCCCAAGGGTCAGGGTCCGGGGAGCTGTTTTTT. This translates into CAQGSGSGELFF.

On this clone: At one boundary the junction diverges from the germline segment, which might be a read error. The rearrangement links TRBV7-9 to TRBJ2-5; D gene ambiguous. CDR1 and CDR2 (germline): SEHNR, FQNEAQ (reference sequence). The CDR3 extends over 12 amino acids. DNA of the CDR3: TGTTCCAGCAGCTTAGTCGGTGAGACCCAGTACTTC. It specifies CSSSLVGETQYF.

This clone has more than one count but fewer than ten. One end of the junction is discordant with germline, which a read error may explain. The chain combines TRBV7-9 with TRBJ1-3; 7 bases match TRBD1. Germline V gene sequence: CDR1 SEHNR, CDR2 FQNEAQ (reference sequence). The CDR3 has 15 amino acids. The CDR3, as DNA: TGTTCCAGCAGCCGTGACAGGGTTAGTGGAAACACCATATATTTT. It yields the protein CSSSRDRVSGNTIYF. Filled out from reference TRBV7-9 and TRBJ1-3, the complete variable domain reads DTGVSQNPRHKITKRGQNVTFRCDPISEHNRLYWYRQTLGQGPEFLTYFQNEAQLEKSRLLSDRFSAERPKGSFSTLEIQRTEQGDSAMYLCSSSRDRVSGNTIYFGEGSWLTVV.

V and J are TRBV6-1 and TRBJ2-5; 7 bases agree with TRBD2. Germline V CDR1 and CDR2: MNHNS, SASEGT. J gave up 4 bases and V 2 bases, and 13 bases lay outside the gene matches. This CDR3 is 17 amino acids long. CDR3 in DNA: TGTGCCAGCAGTGAATGGGGGGGGTGGGTTAGTGCAGAGACCCAGTACTTC. Its protein is CASSEWGGWVSAETQYF.

This clone was seen once. The chain combines TRBV19 with TRBJ2-2; 10 nucleotides line up with TRBD2. Germline V gives CDR1 LNHDA, CDR2 SQIVND (reference sequence). CDR3 size: 14 residues. The V and J ends lost 9 bases and 8 bases, in that order; junction bases with no gene match: 9. The CDR3 is CASLQRGGYGELFF. CDR3 coding DNA: TGTGCCAGCTTACAGCGGGGGGGCTATGGGGAGCTGTTTTTT.

The chain is built from TRBV7-2 and TRBJ2-7; TRBD1 matches 7 bases. The germline gives CDR1 SGHTA, CDR2 FQGNSA. The ends lost 5 bases at V and 3 bases at J; junction bases unmatched: 7. There are 14 residues in the CDR3. CDR3 sequence: CASSLRDRIYEQYF. CDR3 nucleotide sequence: TGTGCCAGCAGCCTCCGGGACAGAATCTACGAGCAGTACTTC.

This clone turned up a few times. The identical CDR3 is also encoded by other nucleotide sequences in the sample. The chain carries TRBV11-3 and TRBJ2-7; TRBD1 is a possible D gene (5 bases). The CDR3 runs to 13 residues. Germline loops: CDR1 SGHNT, CDR2 YENEEA. V shed 4 bases and J shed 0 bases, with 7 bases lying between them. The CDR3 DNA is TGTGCCAGCAGCTCCGACAGCTCCTACGAGCAGTACTTC. Protein: CASSSDSSYEQYF.

This chain links TRBV9 with TRBJ2-7; a possible D gene is TRBD1 (6 bases). Germline values: CDR1 SGDLS, CDR2 YYNGEE. Trimming cost V 0 bases and J 2 bases, with 9 bases left between them. This CDR3 contains 14 residues. CDR3 DNA: TGTGCCAGCAGCGTAGGGGACATTGCCTACGAGCAGTACTTC. It codes for CASSVGDIAYEQYF.

The rearrangement links TRBV4-1 to TRBJ1-2; D uncertain. Between the trimmed V and J ends, which lost 0 bases and 4 bases, there was a span of 15 bases. The CDR3 has 16 amino acids. In germline, CDR1 is MGHRA, CDR2 YSYEKL. The CDR3 reads CASSQDRFGVSYGYTF. CDR3 DNA sequence: TGCGCCAGCAGCCAAGACCGATTCGGAGTTAGCTATGGCTACACCTTC.